This entry lists 4 T cell receptor beta chains sequenced from one sample in a study of T cell responses to AZD1222 COVID-19 vaccine. Data came from immunoSEQ multiplex PCR; TCRdb stores just in-frame clones and leaves some out. The sample consists of 150,000 to 200,000 clones, roughly 94% of them appearing once. The sequenced sample was peripheral blood, obtained 28 days after the second AZD1222 dose. All receptors come from an adult who received the AZD1222 COVID-19 vaccine.

V gene TRBV7-9 combines with J gene TRBJ2-7; tentative D call: TRBD2 (5 bases). Germline CDR1 and CDR2: SEHNR and FQNEAQ (reference sequence). Trimming cost V 3 bases and J 4 bases, with 10 bases left between them. The CDR3 has 13 residues. For the CDR3, the DNA is TGTGCCAGCAGCTTTGAGGGCGGTTACGAGCAGTACTTC. Amino acids: CASSFEGGYEQYF.

CDR3 amino acids: CASSLSQGTEAFF. DNA of the CDR3: TGTGCCAGCAGCTTATCCCAGGGCACTGAAGCTTTCTTT. V and J are TRBV7-9 and TRBJ1-1; possibly TRBD1 for D (5 bases). The CDR3 runs 13 residues. The V gene lost 2 bases and the J gene lost 4 bases, with 8 bases spanning the gap. The V gene's germline CDR1 is SEHNR and CDR2 FQNEAQ (reference sequence).

The chain combines TRBV27 with TRBJ1-3, with D uncertain. The CDR3 covers 17 residues. Trimming stripped 2 bases from V and 0 bases from J, with 14 bases between. Germline CDR1 and CDR2: MNHEY and SMNVEV (reference sequence). CDR3 bases: TGTGCCAGCAGTTTAGGGCCAGGCTTTTCCTCTGGAAACACCATATATTTT. This translates into CASSLGPGFSSGNTIYF.

The J gene is TRBJ2-3, the V gene TRBV7-9; 8 nucleotides line up with TRBD2. The V gene end was trimmed by 5 bases and the J gene end by 4 bases; junction bases not matched to a gene: 8. This CDR3 spans 15 amino acids. Germline CDR1 reads SEHNR; CDR2 reads FQNEAQ (reference sequence). CDR3 amino acids: CASSEREGQADTQYF. In nucleotides, the CDR3 is TGTGCCAGCAGCGAACGGGAGGGCCAGGCAGATACGCAGTATTTT.